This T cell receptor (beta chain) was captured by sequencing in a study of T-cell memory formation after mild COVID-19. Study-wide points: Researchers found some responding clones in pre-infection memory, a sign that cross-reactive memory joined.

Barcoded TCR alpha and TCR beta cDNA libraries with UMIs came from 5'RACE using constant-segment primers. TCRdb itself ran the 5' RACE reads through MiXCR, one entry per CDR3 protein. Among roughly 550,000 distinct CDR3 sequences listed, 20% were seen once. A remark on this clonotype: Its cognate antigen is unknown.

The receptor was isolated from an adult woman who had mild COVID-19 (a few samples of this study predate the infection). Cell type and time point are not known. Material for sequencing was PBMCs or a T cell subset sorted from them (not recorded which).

The CDR3 sequence is CASSRTGSEQFF. DNA for the CDR3: TGTGCCAGTAGCAGGACCGGCAGTGAGCAGTTCTTC. The chain links TRBV19 to TRBJ2-1; no reliable D call. The CDR3 loop spans 12 amino acids. V was cut by 6 bases and J by 9 bases, with 12 bases left in between. Germline V gene sequence: CDR1 LNHDA, CDR2 SQIVND (reference sequence).